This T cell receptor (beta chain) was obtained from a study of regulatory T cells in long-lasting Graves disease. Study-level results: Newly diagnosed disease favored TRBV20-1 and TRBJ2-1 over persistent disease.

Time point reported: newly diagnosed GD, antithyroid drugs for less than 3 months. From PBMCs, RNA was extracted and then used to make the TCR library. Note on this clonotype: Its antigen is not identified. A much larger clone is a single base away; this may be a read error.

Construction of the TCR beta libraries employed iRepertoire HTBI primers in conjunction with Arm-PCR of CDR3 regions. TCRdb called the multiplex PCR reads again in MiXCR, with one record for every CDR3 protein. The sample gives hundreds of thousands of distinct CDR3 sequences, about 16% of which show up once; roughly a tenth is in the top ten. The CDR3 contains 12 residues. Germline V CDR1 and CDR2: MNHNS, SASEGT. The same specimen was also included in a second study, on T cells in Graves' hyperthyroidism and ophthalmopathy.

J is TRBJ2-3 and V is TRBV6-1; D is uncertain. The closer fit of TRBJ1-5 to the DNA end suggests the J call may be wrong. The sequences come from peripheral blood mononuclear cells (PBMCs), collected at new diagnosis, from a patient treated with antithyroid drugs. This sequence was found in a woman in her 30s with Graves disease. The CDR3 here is CASSGGSNTQHF. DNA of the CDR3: TGTGCCAGCAGTGGCGGGAGTAATACGCAGCATTTT.